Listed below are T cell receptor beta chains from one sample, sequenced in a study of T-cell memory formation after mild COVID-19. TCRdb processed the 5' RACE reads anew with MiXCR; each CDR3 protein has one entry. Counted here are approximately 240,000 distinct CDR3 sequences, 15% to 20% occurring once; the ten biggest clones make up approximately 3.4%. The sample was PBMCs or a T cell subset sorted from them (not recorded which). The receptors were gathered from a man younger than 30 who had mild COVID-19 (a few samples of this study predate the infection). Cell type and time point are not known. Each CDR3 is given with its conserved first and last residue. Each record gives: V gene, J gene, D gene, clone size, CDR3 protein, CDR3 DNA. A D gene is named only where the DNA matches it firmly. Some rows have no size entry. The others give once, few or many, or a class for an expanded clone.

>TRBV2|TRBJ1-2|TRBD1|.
CASSVGQGGIYGYTF
TGTGCCAGCAGTGTGGGACAGGGAGGGATCTATGGCTACACCTTC
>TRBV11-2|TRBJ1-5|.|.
CASSLVPGNQPQHF
TGTGCCAGCAGCTTAGTCCCCGGCAATCAGCCCCAGCATTTT
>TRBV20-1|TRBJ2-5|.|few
CSARGLLETQYF
TGCAGTGCTAGGGGCCTGCTGGAGACCCAGTACTTC
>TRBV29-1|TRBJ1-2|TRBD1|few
CSVGFGQAAYGYTF
TGCAGCGTTGGTTTTGGACAGGCAGCCTATGGCTACACCTTC
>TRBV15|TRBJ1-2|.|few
CATSREDGPEYGYTF
TGTGCCACCAGCAGAGAAGACGGGCCGGAGTATGGCTACACCTTC
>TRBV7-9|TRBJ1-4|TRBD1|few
CASSSTGGWGKLFF
TGTGCCAGCAGCTCAACAGGGGGCTGGGGAAAACTGTTTTTT
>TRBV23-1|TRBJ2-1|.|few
CASRVGSDNEQFF
TGCGCCAGCAGGGTAGGGAGCGACAATGAGCAGTTCTTC
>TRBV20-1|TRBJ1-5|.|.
CSARRRGFSNQPQHF
TGCAGTGCTAGACGAAGGGGCTTTAGCAATCAGCCCCAGCATTTT
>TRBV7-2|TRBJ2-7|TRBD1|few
CASSRVQGAAYEQYF
TGTGCCAGCAGCCGTGTCCAGGGGGCAGCCTACGAGCAGTACTTC
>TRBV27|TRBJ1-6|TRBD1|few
CASSFSRGSYNSPLHF
TGTGCCAGCAGTTTCTCCAGGGGGTCCTATAATTCACCCCTCCACTTT
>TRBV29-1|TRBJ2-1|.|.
CSVPLPSYNEQFF
TGCAGCGTCCCCCTACCCTCCTACAATGAGCAGTTCTTC
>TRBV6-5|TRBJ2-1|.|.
CASSRFDSYEQFF
TGTGCCAGCAGCCGTTTTGACAGCTATGAGCAGTTCTTC
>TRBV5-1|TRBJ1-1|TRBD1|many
CASSPDRGQLNTEAFF
TGCGCCAGCAGCCCTGACAGGGGGCAACTAAACACTGAAGCTTTCTTT
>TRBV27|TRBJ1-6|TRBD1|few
CASSPQTGSSYNSPLHF
TGTGCCAGCAGTCCGCAGACAGGGAGCTCCTATAATTCACCCCTCCACTTT
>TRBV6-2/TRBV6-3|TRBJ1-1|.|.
CASSYTGLSAPAFF
TGTGCCAGCAGTTATACAGGGCTTTCGGCGCCCGCTTTCTTT
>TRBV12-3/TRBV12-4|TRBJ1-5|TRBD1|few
CASRKLTGSPSQPQHF
TGTGCCAGCAGGAAATTGACAGGGTCCCCTTCTCAGCCCCAGCATTTT
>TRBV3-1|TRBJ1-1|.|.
CASSQVLGTEAFF
TGTGCCAGCAGCCAAGTCCTAGGCACTGAAGCTTTCTTT
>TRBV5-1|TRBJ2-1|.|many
CASSFGPLANEQFF
TGCGCCAGCAGCTTTGGGCCCTTGGCGAATGAGCAGTTCTTC
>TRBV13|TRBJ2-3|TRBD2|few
CASSRVAGGTDTQYF
TGTGCCAGCAGCCGAGTAGCGGGGGGAACAGATACGCAGTATTTT
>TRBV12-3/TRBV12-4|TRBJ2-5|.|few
CASSSIASETQYF
TGTGCCAGCAGTAGTATAGCGTCAGAGACCCAGTACTTC
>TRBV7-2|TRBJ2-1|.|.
CASTFSYNEQFF
TGTGCCAGCACCTTCTCCTACAATGAGCAGTTCTTC
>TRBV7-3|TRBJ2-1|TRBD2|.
CASSSGRLNEQFF
TGTGCCAGCAGCTCCGGGAGGCTCAATGAGCAGTTCTTC
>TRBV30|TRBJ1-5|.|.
CAWSVRRGPQHF
TGTGCCTGGAGTGTACGTCGGGGGCCCCAGCATTTT
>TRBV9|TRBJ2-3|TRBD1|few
CASSLRTGTGDTDTQYF
TGTGCCAGCAGCCTCCGGACCGGGACAGGGGACACAGATACGCAGTATTTT
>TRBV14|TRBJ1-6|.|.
CASSQIDRDSPLHF
TGTGCCAGCAGCCAAATTGACCGGGATTCACCCCTCCACTTT
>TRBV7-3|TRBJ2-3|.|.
CASSSRTGGTDTQYF
TGTGCCAGCAGCTCCCGCACAGGAGGAACAGATACGCAGTATTTT
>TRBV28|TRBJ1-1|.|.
CASSFTQGSSPLF
TGTGCCAGCAGTTTTACCCAAGGAAGCTCCCCTTTATTT
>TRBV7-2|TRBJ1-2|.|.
CASSLLVRNYGYTF
TGTGCCAGCAGCTTATTAGTCAGGAACTATGGCTACACCTTC
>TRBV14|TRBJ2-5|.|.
CASSQDFKNQETQYF
TGTGCCAGCAGCCAAGATTTTAAGAACCAAGAGACCCAGTACTTC
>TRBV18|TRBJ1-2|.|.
CASSPPSRFYGYTF
TGTGCCAGCTCACCACCTTCGAGGTTCTATGGCTACACCTTC
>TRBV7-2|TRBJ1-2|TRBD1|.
CASSAGQGYGYTF
TGTGCCAGCAGCGCCGGACAGGGCTATGGCTACACCTTC
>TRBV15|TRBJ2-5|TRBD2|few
CATSRDRGGQETQYF
TGTGCCACCAGCAGAGATCGGGGGGGGCAAGAGACCCAGTACTTC
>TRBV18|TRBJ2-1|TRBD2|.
CASSTSGNNEQFF
TGTGCCAGCTCAACTAGCGGCAACAATGAGCAGTTCTTC
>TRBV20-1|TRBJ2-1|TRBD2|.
CSALAGGRPNEQFF
TGCAGTGCTTTAGCGGGGGGACGACCCAATGAGCAGTTCTTC
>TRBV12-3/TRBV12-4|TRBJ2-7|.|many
CASSGTVGTYEQYF
TGTGCCAGCAGCGGGACTGTCGGTACTTACGAGCAGTACTTC
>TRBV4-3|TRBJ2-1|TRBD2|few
CASSRRGGGSNEQFF
TGCGCCAGCAGCCGCCGTGGCGGGGGGTCAAATGAGCAGTTCTTC
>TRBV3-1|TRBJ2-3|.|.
CASSQDLGWRDTQYF
TGTGCCAGCAGCCAAGATCTGGGCTGGAGAGATACGCAGTATTTT
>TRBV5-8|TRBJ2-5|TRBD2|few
CASSLQTSGETQYF
TGTGCCAGCAGCCTCCAGACTAGCGGGGAGACCCAGTACTTC
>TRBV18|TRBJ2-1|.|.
CASSPERQNYNEQFF
TGTGCCAGCTCACCAGAGCGGCAGAATTACAATGAGCAGTTCTTC